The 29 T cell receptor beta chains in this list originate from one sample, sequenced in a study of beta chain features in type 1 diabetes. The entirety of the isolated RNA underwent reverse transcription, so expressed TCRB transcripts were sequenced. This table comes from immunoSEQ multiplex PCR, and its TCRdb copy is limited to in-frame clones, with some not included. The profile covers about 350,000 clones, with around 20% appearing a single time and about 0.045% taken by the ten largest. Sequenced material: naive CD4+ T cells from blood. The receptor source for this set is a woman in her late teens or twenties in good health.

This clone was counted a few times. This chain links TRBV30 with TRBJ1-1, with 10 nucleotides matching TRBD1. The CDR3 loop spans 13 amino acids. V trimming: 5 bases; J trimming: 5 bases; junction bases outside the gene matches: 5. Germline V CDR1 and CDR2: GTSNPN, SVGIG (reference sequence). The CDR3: CAWATGGKTEAFF. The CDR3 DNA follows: TGTGCCTGGGCGACAGGGGGCAAGACTGAAGCTTTCTTT.

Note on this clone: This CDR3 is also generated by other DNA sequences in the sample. CDR3 sequence reads: CASSLTGDTYNEQFF. DNA for the CDR3: TGCGCCAGCAGCTTGACAGGGGATACCTACAATGAGCAGTTCTTC. The gene calls are TRBV5-1 and TRBJ2-1, with 7 bases fitting TRBD1. J was trimmed by 2 bases and V by 1 base; bases with no gene match: 3. CDR1 and CDR2 from the germline V gene are SGHRS and YFSETQ. This CDR3 comprises 15 residues.

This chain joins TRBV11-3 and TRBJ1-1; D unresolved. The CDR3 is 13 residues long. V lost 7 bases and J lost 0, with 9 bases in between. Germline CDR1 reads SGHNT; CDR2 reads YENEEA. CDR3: CASNTNMNTEAFF. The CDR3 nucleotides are TGTGCCAGCAACACAAACATGAACACTGAAGCTTTCTTT.

CDR3 nucleotide sequence: TGTGCCAGCAGCGTAGCTACTCATTCCGACGAGCAGTACTTC. Translated: CASSVATHSDEQYF. The chain couples TRBV9 to TRBJ2-7, with D uncertain. V was clipped by 0 bases and J by 5 bases, with 12 bases between them. CDR3 length equals 14 residues. Germline V gives CDR1 SGDLS, CDR2 YYNGEE.

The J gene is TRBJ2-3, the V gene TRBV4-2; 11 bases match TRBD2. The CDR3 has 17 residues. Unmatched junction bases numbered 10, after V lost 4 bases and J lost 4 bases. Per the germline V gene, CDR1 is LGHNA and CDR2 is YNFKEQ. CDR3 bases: TGTGCCAGCAGCCGAGCGTCACTAGCGGGGGACCCAGATACGCAGTATTTT. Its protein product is CASSRASLAGDPDTQYF.

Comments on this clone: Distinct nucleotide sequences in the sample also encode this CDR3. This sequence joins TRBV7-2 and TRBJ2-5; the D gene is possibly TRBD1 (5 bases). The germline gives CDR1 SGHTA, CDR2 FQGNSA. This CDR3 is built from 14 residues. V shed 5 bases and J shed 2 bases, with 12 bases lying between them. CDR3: CASSPGQLQETQYF. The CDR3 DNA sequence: TGTGCCAGCAGCCCCGGACAACTTCAAGAGACCCAGTACTTC.

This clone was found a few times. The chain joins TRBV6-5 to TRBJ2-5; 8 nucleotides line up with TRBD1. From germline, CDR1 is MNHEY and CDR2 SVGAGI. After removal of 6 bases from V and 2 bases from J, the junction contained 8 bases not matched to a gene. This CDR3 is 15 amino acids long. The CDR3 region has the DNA TGTGCCAGCAGACGGACAGGGTTTTATCAAGAGACCCAGTACTTC. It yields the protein CASRRTGFYQETQYF.

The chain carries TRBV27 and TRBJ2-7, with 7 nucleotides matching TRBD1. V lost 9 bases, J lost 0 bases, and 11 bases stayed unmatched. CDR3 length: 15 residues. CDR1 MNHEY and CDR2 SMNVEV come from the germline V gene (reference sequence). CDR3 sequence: CASRSLGQASYEQYF. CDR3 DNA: TGTGCCAGTCGGAGCCTAGGACAGGCCTCCTACGAGCAGTACTTC.

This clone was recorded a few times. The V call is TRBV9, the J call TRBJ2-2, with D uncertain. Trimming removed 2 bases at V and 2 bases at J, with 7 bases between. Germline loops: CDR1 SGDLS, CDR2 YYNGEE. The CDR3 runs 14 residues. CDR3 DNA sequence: TGTGCCAGCAGCGTCGCGGTTAACACCGGGGAGCTGTTTTTT. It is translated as CASSVAVNTGELFF.

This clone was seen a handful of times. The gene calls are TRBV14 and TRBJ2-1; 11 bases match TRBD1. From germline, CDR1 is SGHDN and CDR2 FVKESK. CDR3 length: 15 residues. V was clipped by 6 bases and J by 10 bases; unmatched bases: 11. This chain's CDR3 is CASRPSGTGGREQFF. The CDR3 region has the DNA TGTGCCAGCAGGCCGTCCGGGACAGGGGGAAGGGAGCAGTTCTTC. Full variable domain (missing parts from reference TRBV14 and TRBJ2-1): EAGVTQFPSHSVIEKGQTVTLRCDPISGHDNLYWYRRVMGKEIKFLLHFVKESKQDESGMPNNRFLAERTGGTYSTLKVQPAELEDSGVYFCASRPSGTGGREQFFGPGTRLTVL.

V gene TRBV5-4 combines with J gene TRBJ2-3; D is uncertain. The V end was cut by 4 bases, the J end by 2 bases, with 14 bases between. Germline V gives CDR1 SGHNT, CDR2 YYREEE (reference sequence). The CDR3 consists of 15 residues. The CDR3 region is CASSPRRESTDTQYF. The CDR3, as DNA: TGTGCCAGCAGCCCCAGGCGAGAGTCCACAGATACGCAGTATTTT.

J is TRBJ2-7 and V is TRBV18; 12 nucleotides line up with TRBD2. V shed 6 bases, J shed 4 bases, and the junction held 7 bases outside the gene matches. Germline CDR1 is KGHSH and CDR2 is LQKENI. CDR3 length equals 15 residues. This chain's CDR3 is CASSQTSGSGYEQYF. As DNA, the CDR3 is TGTGCCAGCTCCCAGACTAGCGGGAGCGGGTACGAGCAGTACTTC.

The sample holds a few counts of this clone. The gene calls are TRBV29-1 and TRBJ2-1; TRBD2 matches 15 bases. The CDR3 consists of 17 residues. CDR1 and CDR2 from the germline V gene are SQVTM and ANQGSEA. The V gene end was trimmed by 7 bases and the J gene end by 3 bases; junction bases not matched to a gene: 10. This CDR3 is CSAGGLAGGQDYNEQFF. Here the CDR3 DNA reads TGCAGCGCCGGCGGACTAGCGGGGGGGCAAGACTACAATGAGCAGTTCTTC.

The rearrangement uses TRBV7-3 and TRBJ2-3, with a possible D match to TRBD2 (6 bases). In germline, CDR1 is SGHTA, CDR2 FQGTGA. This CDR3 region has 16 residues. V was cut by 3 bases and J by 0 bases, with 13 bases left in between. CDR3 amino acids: CASSFQNGGSTDTQYF. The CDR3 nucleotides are TGTGCCAGCAGCTTTCAAAACGGGGGTAGCACAGATACGCAGTATTTT.

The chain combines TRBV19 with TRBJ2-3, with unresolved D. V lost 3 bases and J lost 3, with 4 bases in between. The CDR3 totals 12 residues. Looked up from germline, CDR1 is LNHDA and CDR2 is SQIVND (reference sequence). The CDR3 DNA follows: TGTGCCAGTAGTATGAGTACAGATACGCAGTATTTT. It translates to CASSMSTDTQYF.

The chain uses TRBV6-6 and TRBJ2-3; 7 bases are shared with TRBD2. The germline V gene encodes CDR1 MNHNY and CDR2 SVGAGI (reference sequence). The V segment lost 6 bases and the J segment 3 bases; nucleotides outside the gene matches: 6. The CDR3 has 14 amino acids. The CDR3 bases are TGTGCCAGCAGATCGACTAGCAATACAGATACGCAGTATTTT. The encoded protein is CASRSTSNTDTQYF.

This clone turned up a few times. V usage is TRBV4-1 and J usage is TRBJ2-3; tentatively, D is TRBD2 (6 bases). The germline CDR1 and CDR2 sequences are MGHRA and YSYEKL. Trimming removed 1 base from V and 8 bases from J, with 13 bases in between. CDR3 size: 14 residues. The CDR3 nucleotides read TGCGCCAGCAGCCAAGGGGCGGCCGGGGGTACGCAGTATTTT. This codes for CASSQGAAGGTQYF.

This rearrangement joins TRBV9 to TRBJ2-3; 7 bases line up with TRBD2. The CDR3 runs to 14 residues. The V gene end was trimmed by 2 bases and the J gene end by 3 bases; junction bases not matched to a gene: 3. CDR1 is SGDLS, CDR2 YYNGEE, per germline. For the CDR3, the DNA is TGTGCCAGCAGCGTCGGACTAGTTACAGATACGCAGTATTTT. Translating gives CASSVGLVTDTQYF.

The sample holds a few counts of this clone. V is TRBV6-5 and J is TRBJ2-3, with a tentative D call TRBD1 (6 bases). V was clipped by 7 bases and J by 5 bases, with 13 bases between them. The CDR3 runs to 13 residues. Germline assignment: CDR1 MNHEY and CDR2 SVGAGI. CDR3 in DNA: TGTGCCAGCAAAAAACAGGGTCAAGATACGCAGTATTTT. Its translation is CASKKQGQDTQYF.

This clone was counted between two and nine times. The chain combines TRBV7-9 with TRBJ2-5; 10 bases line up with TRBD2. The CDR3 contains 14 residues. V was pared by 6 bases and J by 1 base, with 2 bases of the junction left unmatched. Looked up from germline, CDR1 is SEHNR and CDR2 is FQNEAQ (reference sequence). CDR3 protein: CASSPSGSQETQYF. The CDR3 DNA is TGTGCCAGCAGTCCTAGCGGGAGCCAAGAGACCCAGTACTTC.

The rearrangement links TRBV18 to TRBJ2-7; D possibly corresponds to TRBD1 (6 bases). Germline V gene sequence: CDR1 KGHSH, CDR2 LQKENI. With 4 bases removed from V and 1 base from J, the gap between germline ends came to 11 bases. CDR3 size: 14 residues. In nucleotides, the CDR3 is TGTGCCAGCTCACGTGGACAGATGTCCTACGAGCAGTACTTC. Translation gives CASSRGQMSYEQYF.

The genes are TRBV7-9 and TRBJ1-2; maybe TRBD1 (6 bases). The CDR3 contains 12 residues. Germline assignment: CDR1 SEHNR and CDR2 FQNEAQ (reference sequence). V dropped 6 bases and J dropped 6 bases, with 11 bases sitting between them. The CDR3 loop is CASSTGLHGYTF. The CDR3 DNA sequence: TGTGCCAGCAGTACAGGGCTCCATGGCTACACCTTC.

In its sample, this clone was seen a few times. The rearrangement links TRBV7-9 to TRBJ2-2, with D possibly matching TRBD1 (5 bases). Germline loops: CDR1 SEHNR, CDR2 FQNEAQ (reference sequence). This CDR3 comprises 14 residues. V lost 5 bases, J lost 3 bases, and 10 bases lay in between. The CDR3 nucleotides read TGTGCCAGCAGCCCAGACAGATACACCGGGGAGCTGTTTTTT. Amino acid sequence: CASSPDRYTGELFF. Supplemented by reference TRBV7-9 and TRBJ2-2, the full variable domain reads DTGVSQNPRHKITKRGQNVTFRCDPISEHNRLYWYRQTLGQGPEFLTYFQNEAQLEKSRLLSDRFSAERPKGSFSTLEIQRTEQGDSAMYLCASSPDRYTGELFFGEGSRLTVL.

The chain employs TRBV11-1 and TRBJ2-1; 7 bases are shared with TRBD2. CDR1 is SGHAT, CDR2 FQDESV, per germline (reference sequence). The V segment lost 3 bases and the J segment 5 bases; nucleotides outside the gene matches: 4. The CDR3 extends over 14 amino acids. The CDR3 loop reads CASSFPGGNNEQFF. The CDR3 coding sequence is TGTGCCAGCAGCTTTCCGGGAGGAAACAATGAGCAGTTCTTC.

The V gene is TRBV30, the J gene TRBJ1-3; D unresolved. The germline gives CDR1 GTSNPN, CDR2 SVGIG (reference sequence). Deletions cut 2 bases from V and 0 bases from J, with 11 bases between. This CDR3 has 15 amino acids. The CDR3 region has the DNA TGTGCCTGGAGTCATCGACATAGCTCTGGAAACACCATATATTTT. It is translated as CAWSHRHSSGNTIYF.

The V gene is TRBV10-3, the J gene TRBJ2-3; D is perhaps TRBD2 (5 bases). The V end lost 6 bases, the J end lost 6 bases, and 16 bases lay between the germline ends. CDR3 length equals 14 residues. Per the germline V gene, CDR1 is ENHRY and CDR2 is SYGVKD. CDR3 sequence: CAISGNSEGDTQYF. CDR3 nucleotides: TGTGCCATCAGCGGTAATAGCGAAGGGGATACGCAGTATTTT.

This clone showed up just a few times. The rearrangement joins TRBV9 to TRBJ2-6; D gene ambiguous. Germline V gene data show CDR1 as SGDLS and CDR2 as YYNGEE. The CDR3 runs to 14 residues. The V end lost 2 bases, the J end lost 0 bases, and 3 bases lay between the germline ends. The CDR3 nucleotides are TGTGCCAGCAGCGTCTACTCTGGGGCCAACGTCCTGACTTTC. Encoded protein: CASSVYSGANVLTF.

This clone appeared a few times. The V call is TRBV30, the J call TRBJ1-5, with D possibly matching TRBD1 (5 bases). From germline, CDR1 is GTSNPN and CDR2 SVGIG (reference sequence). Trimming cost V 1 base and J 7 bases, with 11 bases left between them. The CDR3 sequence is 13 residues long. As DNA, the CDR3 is TGTGCCTGGAGTGAAGGGGCTGGGCAGCCCCAGCATTTT. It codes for CAWSEGAGQPQHF.

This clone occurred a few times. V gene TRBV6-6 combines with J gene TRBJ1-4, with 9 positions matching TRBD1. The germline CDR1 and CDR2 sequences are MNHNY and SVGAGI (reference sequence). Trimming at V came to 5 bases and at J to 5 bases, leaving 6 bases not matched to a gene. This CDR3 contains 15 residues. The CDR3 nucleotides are TGTGCCAGCAGTGACACCGGGACAGGGAATGAAAAACTGTTTTTT. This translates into CASSDTGTGNEKLFF.